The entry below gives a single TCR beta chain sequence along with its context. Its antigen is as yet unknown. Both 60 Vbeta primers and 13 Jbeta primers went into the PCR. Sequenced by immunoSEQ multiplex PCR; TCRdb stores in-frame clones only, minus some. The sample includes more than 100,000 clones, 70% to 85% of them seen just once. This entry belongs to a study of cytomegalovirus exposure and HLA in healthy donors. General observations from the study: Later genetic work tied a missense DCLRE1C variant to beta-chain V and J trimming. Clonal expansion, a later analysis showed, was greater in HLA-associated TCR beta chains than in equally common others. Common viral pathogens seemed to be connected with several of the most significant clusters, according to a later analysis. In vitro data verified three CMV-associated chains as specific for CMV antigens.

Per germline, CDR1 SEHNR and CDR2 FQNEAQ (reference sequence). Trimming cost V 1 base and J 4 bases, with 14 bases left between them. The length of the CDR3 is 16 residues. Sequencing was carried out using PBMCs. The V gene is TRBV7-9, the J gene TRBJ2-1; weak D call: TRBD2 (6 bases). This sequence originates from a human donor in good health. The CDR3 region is CASSLGGGRPYNEQFF. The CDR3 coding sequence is TGTGCCAGCAGCTTAGGGGGTGGGAGGCCTTACAATGAGCAGTTCTTC.